This TCR beta chain was captured in a study of cytomegalovirus exposure and HLA in healthy donors (TCRdb year 2017). Looking at the study overall: In an earlier analysis of fewer than 750 of the donors, 250 to 350 Gb of sequence data and 117 million unique TCR beta sequences from about 180 million T cells were reported. Approximately 310 gigabases of sequencing data and 80 million or so unique TCR sequences were included in an early release covering around 600 HLA-typed donors. Among the roughly 400 genotyped donors, 81% belonged to the genetic ancestry cluster associated with self-reported Caucasian donors. The aim of the study was to test whether cataloging public T cell receptors could identify signatures of past pathogen exposure. The study used immunosequencing to profile the T cell repertoires of approximately 650 subjects and linked those repertoires to cytomegalovirus serostatus. Along with the roughly 700-subject first cohort, a separate validation cohort of around 110 different subjects was used. The study combined high-throughput TCR immunosequencing, statistical association of individual TCRs with disease status, and machine learning to predict cytomegalovirus infection status. A later analysis re-analyzed previously published TCR beta repertoires from 650 to 800 donors and added high-resolution HLA genotyping to study TCR occurrence patterns. In the later analysis, no new phenotypic data were used to find candidate immune exposures; instead, reliance was placed on TCR beta sequences and their occurrence across donors. In an earlier analysis of roughly 580 of the donors, high-throughput TCR beta sequencing was used to judge whether each TCR beta V gene segment behaved as functional or pseudogenic. Donor age, sex, ethnicity and CMV serostatus were compiled together with the repertoire data. Genome-wide SNP genotypes for about 65% of the 666 donors were used in a later genetic analysis, which treated that subset as a discovery cohort. Every repertoire in the discovery cohort had been generated on one and the same sequencing platform. Both class I and class II loci were covered by HLA typing, at four-digit resolution. The number of typed donors differed by locus: about 620-630 for A, B, C, DRB1 and DQB1; 522 for DQA1; approximately 610 for DPA1; and approximately 450 for DPB1. Four or five DR-DQ haplotypes were handled as single units for association and clustering, since linkage in the cohort was strong. On average, around 230,000 unique TCR beta nucleotide sequences were sequenced per donor among some 430 genotyped donors of the cohort, with about 19% of those sequences being non-productive.

The cohort comprised fewer than 750 healthy bone marrow donors. At the time of sampling, every cohort member was nominally healthy, though immune exposures that went unrecorded were likely present. The donor tested CMV seronegative, placing the donor among the 350 or so seronegative members of the cohort. A peripheral blood sample was collected from each donor, and TCR beta sequencing was performed on peripheral blood mononuclear cells. The Qiagen DNeasy Blood Extraction Kit was used to extract genomic DNA from the blood cell samples. Between the V and J ends, shortened by 3 bases and 2 bases respectively, the junction contains 14 bases. From the cysteine through the phenylalanine, the CDR3 covers 16 amino acids. CDR3 DNA is the only sequence kept; it has 48 bases, read in frame from the first base. The germline V gene provides CDR1 MDHEN and CDR2 SYDVKM. The receptor library was made with the immunoSEQ multiplex PCR assay. For the multiplex PCR, a mixture combining 60 forward primers for TCR Vbeta segments and 13 reverse primers for TCR Jbeta segments was used. Amplification of the CDR3 region of rearranged TCR beta genes was performed with a multiplex PCR assay on genomic DNA. The Illumina HiSeq System was used to sequence the amplified TCR beta libraries as 87-base-pair reads. As for the authors' bioinformatics: Across the roughly 600 repertoires, a later analysis counted tens of millions of unique TCR beta chains, approximately 12 million of which were shared by at least two donors. To remove PCR and sequencing errors, raw reads were error-corrected and collapsed into unique sequences using a nearest-neighbor algorithm that merged closely related sequences. CDR3 sequences were aligned to IMGT reference sequences to assign V, D and J gene segments. Each retained sequence needed at least a six-nucleotide match to both a V gene segment and a J gene segment. Rearrangements were called productive when the CDR3 lacked stop codons and stayed in frame with V and J; all others were non-productive. Following IMGT convention, CDR3 was defined as the stretch from the second conserved V-encoded cysteine to the conserved J-encoded phenylalanine. Sequences without an unambiguous match to a single V gene segment were excluded from the earlier analysis of about 600 of the donors. In an earlier analysis of roughly 500 of the donors, V segments were called functional above 56.7% productive rearrangements and were called segregating when the between-donor standard deviation exceeded 5%. To diagnose cytomegalovirus status from the catalog of TCR beta chain sequences, a statistical classification framework was built. In a later analysis, V and J genes were assigned by comparing TCR nucleotide sequences against IMGT/GENE-DB human TR gene sequences. Using the TCRdist pipeline, a later analysis assigned CDR3 sequences along with most-parsimonious VDJ recombination scenarios. In a later analysis, each TCR beta chain was defined by its CDR3 amino acid sequence together with its V-gene family, and reads without a unique V-gene family were excluded. As a way to deal with suspected cross-contamination and a sequencing artifact, a later analysis dropped over 550 nucleotide sequences that were highly shared and had low generation probability. For each public chain, a later analysis derived a clonal expansion index from normalized ranks of inferred template counts within each repertoire. A later analysis computed generation probabilities with a VDJ recombination model fitted to out-of-frame rearrangements, and checked the results against IGoR. Hypergeometric tests were used in a later analysis to score TCR-TCR, TCR-HLA and TCR-CMV co-occurrence, with a repertoire-size bias correction applied to the TCR pairs. To estimate false discovery rates, a later analysis permuted the HLA or CMV assignments 20 times. In a later analysis, co-occurring TCRs were grouped with DBSCAN, and TCRdist sequence similarity was added when clustering was performed within HLA-allele-positive subsets. Repertoires with fewer than 30,000 or more than 120,000 public chains were left out of co-occurrence clustering, as were a handful of repertoires with anomalous nucleotide sharing. Imported from immuneACCESS, the table was reduced by TCRdb to in-frame sequences with V and J called. These copies leave out some clones; in studies compared against another copy, an unresolved V gene accounts for under half, and the cause of the remainder is not known. That table supplies the V and J calls and clone size; D and trimming were determined from the DNA. In all, the sample holds approximately 74,000 clones, and around 80% of those were seen once. The ten largest clones take up about 2.9% of the sample.

The research as a whole found: Across donors, most TCR sequences were observed very rarely, whereas some public TCRs were present in many individuals. In a later analysis, several top co-occurrence clusters were reported to appear linked to parvovirus B19, influenza, CMV and Epstein-Barr virus. Only TCR beta chains were sequenced in this cohort, and the absence of alpha or paired-chain data limited detectable features. The study gave a list of roughly 150 TCR beta chains associated with cytomegalovirus. HLA typing was unavailable for some donors at each locus, so association tests used only the typed subset. Broadly in line with IMGT annotations, most TCR beta V segments showed up in productive rearrangements about 87% or about 30% of the time in an earlier analysis of several hundred of the donors. Some IMGT-functional V segments, including TRBV6-2 and TRBV6-3, could not be told apart with the 87-base-pair reads, so those segments were excluded. When HLA alleles, especially DR and DQ, strongly co-occurred, attributing TCR associations to individual alleles was difficult. In a later analysis, HLA-associated TCR beta chains showed more clonal expansion and lower generation probabilities than non-associated chains that were equally common. Linkage disequilibrium might explain the correlated functional status among segregating V segments, but an unknown experimental factor could not be excluded. A few of the identified cytomegalovirus-associated TCR beta chains were confirmed in vitro to be specific for cytomegalovirus antigens. A cluster of highly shared sequence variants was judged likely to represent a technical artifact of the sequencing pipeline. The authors suggested that the approach could potentially be extended to other disease states and immunological phenotypes. Because counts were too low, more than 15 rarely observed V segments, including chromosome 9 orphons, were left out of the earlier analysis of a few hundred of the donors. In a later analysis, TCR association rates were found to vary across HLA loci, with the most associated TCRs seen for DRB1 alleles and the fewest for HLA-C alleles. A further reported finding was that TCR beta sequences accurately predicted the HLA-A and HLA-B alleles for most subjects in the first cohort. An association between a missense DCLRE1C variant and V-gene and J-gene trimming of TCR beta chains was found in a later genetic analysis and replicated in an independent cohort. Compared with the roughly 600-donor mean, donors in an Asian-associated ancestry cluster had fewer N-insertions in productive TCRs, according to a later genetic analysis. In both the original and validation cohorts, the classifier was reported to diagnose cytomegalovirus status with high specificity and sensitivity. A later analysis associated 15,000 to 20,000 TCR beta sequences with specific HLA alleles at a false discovery rate of 0.05. CMV serostatus was the only immune exposure information available for the cohort. Presence/absence analyses assumed roughly uniform sequencing depth across donors, an assumption that may not hold. Most CMV-associated TCR beta chains appeared to be HLA-restricted in a later analysis, and the HLA associations seemed to be driven largely by CMV exposure.

A word on this clone: No cognate antigen has been identified for it. No base qualities exist here, and no much larger clone lies one base off it.

The chain is made from TRBV28 and TRBJ2-4; 6 matching bases give a weak D call of TRBD1. The sample was PBMCs. The sequence was collected from a woman aged 25 to 39 in good health and CMV-seronegative. This receptor carries the CDR3 CASSFISTGPKNIQYF. In nucleotide form, the sequence is TGTGCCAGCAGTTTCATTTCGACAGGCCCCAAAAACATTCAGTACTTC.